A selection of T cell receptor beta chains follows, all from one sample in a study of cytomegalovirus exposure and HLA in healthy donors. Generated by immunoSEQ multiplex PCR, the TCRdb table keeps only in-frame clones and is missing some. The sample yields around 210,000 clones, roughly 81% seen once. Sample: PBMCs. The source of these receptors is a girl aged 2-10 years in good health and CMV-seronegative. Both conserved end residues are part of each CDR3. The D gene is left open where the match is weak. Part of the rows lack a size; the others show once, few, many or a class for expanded clones.

V: TRBV30; J: TRBJ1-5; D: .; size: .; DNA: TGTGCCTGGAGTGTACGGGGTTTTCAGGGGATAAGAAGCAATCAGCCCCAGCATTTT; CDR3: CAWSVRGFQGIRSNQPQHF
V: TRBV5-4; J: TRBJ2-3; D: TRBD2; size: .; DNA: TGTGCCAGCAGCTTGTTCGGGCTAGCGGTCACAGATACGCAGTATTTT; CDR3: CASSLFGLAVTDTQYF
V: TRBV7-3; J: TRBJ2-5; D: .; size: .; DNA: TGTGCCAGCAGCTTAAGGGGGCGAAGGGAGACCCAGTACTTC; CDR3: CASSLRGRRETQYF
V: TRBV6-5; J: TRBJ2-4; D: TRBD2; size: .; DNA: TGTGCCAGCAGTTACGAGGTGGGGGGGAACATTCAGTACTTC; CDR3: CASSYEVGGNIQYF
V: TRBV5-8; J: TRBJ2-1; D: TRBD2; size: .; DNA: TGTGCCAGCAGCTTGGCCAAAGTAGCGGGGGGGCGCGAGCAGTTCTTC; CDR3: CASSLAKVAGGREQFF
V: TRBV27; J: TRBJ1-2; D: TRBD1; size: .; DNA: TGTGCCAGCAGTTTGGGGACAGGGAACTATGGCTACACCTTC; CDR3: CASSLGTGNYGYTF
V: TRBV30; J: TRBJ1-6; D: .; size: .; DNA: TGTGCCTGGAGTGTTGCGGGGGGCGTTTCACCCCTCCACTTT; CDR3: CAWSVAGGVSPLHF
V: TRBV7-9; J: TRBJ2-7; D: .; size: .; DNA: TGTGCCAGCAGCTTGTCCTACGAGCAGTACTTC; CDR3: CASSLSYEQYF
V: TRBV7-3; J: TRBJ2-7; D: TRBD2; size: .; DNA: TGTGCCAGCAGCTTACTAGCGGGGGGGAATTACGAGCAGTACTTC; CDR3: CASSLLAGGNYEQYF
V: TRBV4-1; J: TRBJ2-2; D: .; size: .; DNA: TGCGCCAGCAGCCAATTCGAGACAGGGAACACCGGGGAGCTGTTTTTT; CDR3: CASSQFETGNTGELFF
V: TRBV27; J: TRBJ1-2; D: .; size: .; DNA: TGTGCCAGCAGGGGCGGGCCGGCCTGGGGCTACACCTTC; CDR3: CASRGGPAWGYTF
V: TRBV29-1; J: TRBJ2-3; D: TRBD2; size: .; DNA: TGCAGCGTTCGACGTACCCTCCTAGCGGGAGGGTTCGCAGATACGCAGTATTTT; CDR3: CSVRRTLLAGGFADTQYF
V: TRBV6-5; J: TRBJ2-7; D: .; size: .; DNA: TGTGCCAGCAGCTCGGGGATCCTCTCCTACGAGCAGTACTTC; CDR3: CASSSGILSYEQYF
V: TRBV2; J: TRBJ1-1; D: TRBD1; size: few; DNA: TGTGCCAGCGGACGGGACAGCAACACTGAAGCTTTCTTT; CDR3: CASGRDSNTEAFF
V: TRBV19; J: TRBJ1-5; D: TRBD1; size: .; DNA: TGTGCCAGTAGTCCGGAGACAGGGGCGAACAATCAGCCCCAGCATTTT; CDR3: CASSPETGANNQPQHF
V: TRBV27; J: TRBJ2-7; D: TRBD1; size: .; DNA: TGTGCCAGCTCCGTCCCGGGACAGGGGACCTACGAGCAGTACTTC; CDR3: CASSVPGQGTYEQYF
V: TRBV2; J: TRBJ2-4; D: .; size: few; DNA: TGTGCCAGCAATGAGGGACTTCCTCGAGCCAAAAACATTCAGTACTTC; CDR3: CASNEGLPRAKNIQYF
V: TRBV4-1; J: TRBJ1-3; D: TRBD1; size: .; DNA: TGCGCCAGCAGCCAAGACAGGACAGGTCTCTCTGGAAACACCATATATTTT; CDR3: CASSQDRTGLSGNTIYF
V: TRBV2; J: TRBJ2-1; D: .; size: .; DNA: TGTGCCAGCAGTGAAAACTCGGGGAACAATGAGCAGTTCTTC; CDR3: CASSENSGNNEQFF
V: TRBV4-1; J: TRBJ2-7; D: TRBD2; size: .; DNA: TGCGCCAGCAGCCTAGTCCGGCTAGCGGGGGGGCCTGACGAGCAGTACTTC; CDR3: CASSLVRLAGGPDEQYF
V: TRBV5-1; J: TRBJ2-3; D: TRBD2; size: .; DNA: TGCGCCAGCAGCTACAGCGGGGAGACAGATACGCAGTATTTT; CDR3: CASSYSGETDTQYF
V: TRBV6-6; J: TRBJ2-7; D: .; size: .; DNA: TGTGCCAGCAGTTATGAGTGGCAGGACTACGAGCAGTACTTC; CDR3: CASSYEWQDYEQYF
V: TRBV30; J: TRBJ1-2; D: .; size: few; DNA: TGTGCCTGGAGTGTACCCTCGGGGATCAACTATGGCTACACCTTC; CDR3: CAWSVPSGINYGYTF
V: TRBV2; J: TRBJ1-1; D: .; size: .; DNA: TGTGCCAGCCTTTCTCTGAGGAACACTGAAGCTTTCTTT; CDR3: CASLSLRNTEAFF
V: TRBV15; J: TRBJ2-7; D: .; size: .; DNA: TGTGCCACCAGCACCTTCCACAGGGCGGAGACCTACGAGCAGTACTTC; CDR3: CATSTFHRAETYEQYF
V: TRBV7-2; J: TRBJ2-5; D: .; size: .; DNA: TGTGCCAGCAGCTACTACCGGGAGACCCAGTACTTC; CDR3: CASSYYRETQYF
V: TRBV7-3; J: TRBJ2-3; D: TRBD2; size: once; DNA: TGTGCCAGCAGCCTTAGCGGGGGGGCCGGACAGTATTTT; CDR3: CASSLSGGAGQYF
V: TRBV5-8; J: TRBJ2-2; D: .; size: .; DNA: TGTGCCAGCAGGCGCTCCAGGGCGTTGGGCGGGGAGCTGTTTTTT; CDR3: CASRRSRALGGELFF
V: TRBV19; J: TRBJ2-7; D: TRBD1; size: .; DNA: TGTGCCAGTAGTATAATAAAGGGACAGGGTAGAACCGAGCAGTACTTC; CDR3: CASSIIKGQGRTEQYF
V: TRBV19; J: TRBJ1-4; D: TRBD1; size: .; DNA: TGTGCCAGTAGTAGGTCCAGGGGGCGCAGAACTAATGAAAAACTGTTTTTT; CDR3: CASSRSRGRRTNEKLFF
V: TRBV5-4; J: TRBJ2-5; D: TRBD2; size: .; DNA: TGTGCCACCGGGACTAGTGGGGAGACCCAGTACTTC; CDR3: CATGTSGETQYF
V: TRBV2; J: TRBJ1-1; D: .; size: once; DNA: TGTGCCAGCTGCCCGGACCCCAGGGGCTGGACTGAAGCTTTCTTT; CDR3: CASCPDPRGWTEAFF
V: TRBV7-9; J: TRBJ1-6; D: .; size: few; DNA: TGTGCCAGCAGCGTCGGCGCGGGGGTTGATTCACCCCTCCACTTT; CDR3: CASSVGAGVDSPLHF
V: TRBV15; J: TRBJ1-1; D: .; size: .; DNA: TGTGCCACCAGCAGAGGATCCGGGGGGACGAACACTGAAGCTTTCTTT; CDR3: CATSRGSGGTNTEAFF
V: TRBV2; J: TRBJ2-7; D: TRBD2; size: .; DNA: TGTGCCAGCAGTGAAGGAGCGGGAGGGCCGGGATACGAGCAGTACTTC; CDR3: CASSEGAGGPGYEQYF
V: TRBV6-6; J: TRBJ1-6; D: .; size: .; DNA: TGTGCCAGCAGTGCCGGGCTTGGGGCTTCACCCCTCCACTTT; CDR3: CASSAGLGASPLHF
V: TRBV2; J: TRBJ2-5; D: TRBD1; size: .; DNA: TGTGCCAGCAAGGTGGACAGGACTCAAGAGACCCAGTACTTC; CDR3: CASKVDRTQETQYF
V: TRBV5-1; J: TRBJ2-1; D: TRBD1; size: .; DNA: TGCGCCAGCAGCTTGGTCGGGACAGGGCCTAATGAGCAGTTCTTC; CDR3: CASSLVGTGPNEQFF
V: TRBV7-2; J: TRBJ2-4; D: TRBD2; size: .; DNA: TGTGCCAGCAGCCAATATACTAGCGCTAAACCCATTCAGTACTTC; CDR3: CASSQYTSAKPIQYF
V: TRBV4-1; J: TRBJ1-5; D: .; size: .; DNA: TGCGCCAGCAGCCAGGGCCTCCAGAGCAATCAGCCCCAGCATTTT; CDR3: CASSQGLQSNQPQHF
V: TRBV18; J: TRBJ1-5; D: .; size: once; DNA: TGTGCCAGCTCACCACTGCCGGATCAGCCCCAGCATTTT; CDR3: CASSPLPDQPQHF
V: TRBV10-3; J: TRBJ2-7; D: TRBD2; size: .; DNA: TGTGCCATCAGTGAGTCTAGCGGGAGGGCCTACGAGCAGTACTTC; CDR3: CAISESSGRAYEQYF
V: TRBV5-4; J: TRBJ1-2; D: .; size: .; DNA: TGTGCCAGCAGCGAGGGTTTTGGCTACACCTTC; CDR3: CASSEGFGYTF
V: TRBV10-3; J: TRBJ1-1; D: .; size: .; DNA: TGTGCCATCAGCGAGGGGCCCACTGAAGCTTTCTTT; CDR3: CAISEGPTEAFF
V: TRBV9; J: TRBJ2-7; D: TRBD2; size: .; DNA: TGTGCCAGCAGCGTAGGTCCAGCGGGAGTCTACGAGCAGTACTTC; CDR3: CASSVGPAGVYEQYF
V: TRBV11-2; J: TRBJ2-7; D: .; size: .; DNA: TGTGCCAGCCGAAGCAGCCCGTTAATGATGGGCAGCGAGCAGTACTTC; CDR3: CASRSSPLMMGSEQYF
V: TRBV7-9; J: TRBJ1-4; D: .; size: once; DNA: TGTGCCAGCAGCTTAGATTCCTCGAGTCATGAAAAACTGTTTTTT; CDR3: CASSLDSSSHEKLFF
V: TRBV11-2; J: TRBJ1-1; D: TRBD1; size: .; DNA: TGTGCCAGCAGCTCGGATCTAGGGGGCTGGGGCACTGAAGCTTTCTTT; CDR3: CASSSDLGGWGTEAFF
V: TRBV13; J: TRBJ1-5; D: .; size: .; DNA: TGTGCCAGCAGCTTAGGCCCGAGAAATCAGCCCCAGCATTTT; CDR3: CASSLGPRNQPQHF
V: TRBV11-2; J: TRBJ2-2; D: .; size: .; DNA: TGTGCCAGCAGCTTGTTTAAGAGAAGAAACACCGGGGAGCTGTTTTTT; CDR3: CASSLFKRRNTGELFF